This paragraph covers one TCR beta chain sequence. The identical CDR3 is also encoded by other nucleotide sequences in the sample. Naive CD8 cells lacked CD45RO, underwent positive selection for CCR7 and left out terminally differentiated effector memory CD45RA+ cells. The data are from a study of shared clonotypes between healthy human individuals. In the study overall: Sampling drew on donors who were a couple of women and three men aged 18 to 49.

TCRdb's copy holds only in-frame clones and misses some; the assay was immunoSEQ multiplex PCR. The sample includes roughly 2,000,000 clones, about 95% of them seen just once. The CDR3 covers 14 residues. Trimming stripped 0 bases from V and 0 bases from J, with 5 bases between. The germline V gene encodes CDR1 LNHNV and CDR2 YYDKDF (reference sequence). V and J are TRBV15 and TRBJ1-1, with D hard to call. The receptor comes from a man younger than 35 in good health. The material sequenced was naive CD8+ T cells sorted from blood. CDR3 region: CATSRDSMNTEAFF. In nucleotides, the CDR3 is TGTGCCACCAGCAGAGACAGCATGAACACTGAAGCTTTCTTT.